Listed below are T cell receptor beta chains from one sample, sequenced in a study of blood T cells in healthy people across ages. TCRdb itself ran the 5' RACE reads through MiXCR, one entry per CDR3 protein. The table has 1.5 million to 2 million distinct CDR3 sequences, over 25% seen once. Sequenced sample: blood. The source of these receptors is a woman aged 25 to 39 in good health. Each CDR3 is given with its conserved first and last residue. The order of the fields is V gene, J gene, D gene, CDR3 length, clone size, CDR3 protein, CDR3 DNA. The D gene is left open where the match is weak. Part of the rows lack a size; the others show once, few, many or a class for expanded clones.

>TRBV10-3|TRBJ1-1|.|15|.
CAISEWGGSNTEAFF
TGTGCCATCAGTGAGTGGGGTGGGAGCAACACTGAAGCTTTCTTT
>TRBV3-1|TRBJ2-2|TRBD2|19|.
CASSPGLAGGPSNTGELFF
TGTGCCAGCAGCCCGGGACTAGCGGGAGGGCCCTCGAACACCGGGGAGCTGTTTTTT
>TRBV12-3/TRBV12-4|TRBJ1-2|.|14|many
CASSLGTDSYGYTF
TGTGCCAGCAGTCTCGGGACCGATAGTTATGGCTACACCTTC
>TRBV5-1|TRBJ2-6|.|15|.
CASSLGTGGANVLTF
TGCGCCAGCAGCTTGGGAACAGGTGGGGCCAACGTCCTGACTTTC
>TRBV2|TRBJ2-5|.|16|few
CASSPGLGMYLEPQYF
TGTGCCAGCAGTCCGGGACTTGGGATGTACCTAGAGCCCCAGTACTTC
>TRBV6-2/TRBV6-3|TRBJ2-5|.|14|many
CATDFGEIAETQYF
TGTGCCACGGATTTCGGGGAGATTGCCGAGACCCAGTACTTC
>TRBV25-1|TRBJ2-7|TRBD1|15|many
CASSAANRGSYEQYF
TGTGCCAGCAGTGCGGCTAACAGGGGGTCCTACGAGCAGTACTTC
>TRBV20-1|TRBJ1-1|.|14|few
CSAPLRGVGTEAFF
TGCAGTGCGCCTCTCCGGGGGGTGGGCACTGAAGCTTTCTTT
>TRBV15|TRBJ2-7|.|16|many
CATASRGAGVTYEQYF
TGTGCCACCGCCAGTCGTGGGGCAGGAGTTACCTACGAGCAGTACTTC
>TRBV11-2|TRBJ2-5|.|17|.
CASSLVRGSGASETQYF
TGTGCCAGCAGCTTAGTCCGGGGTAGCGGAGCGAGCGAGACCCAGTACTTC
>TRBV5-1|TRBJ2-5|TRBD1|15|few
CASSGDRGSGETQYF
TGCGCCAGCAGCGGGGACAGGGGGTCCGGAGAGACCCAGTACTTC
>TRBV7-9|TRBJ2-5|.|15|.
CASSRGGVRQETQYF
TGTGCCAGCAGTAGGGGGGGGGTCCGCCAAGAGACCCAGTACTTC
>TRBV6-1|TRBJ2-7|.|16|.
CASSEVASVLRIEQYF
TGTGCCAGCAGTGAAGTCGCATCGGTTTTACGGATCGAGCAGTACTTC
>TRBV2|TRBJ2-5|.|15|few
CASSWSGAAQGTQYF
TGTGCCAGCTCCTGGTCGGGGGCCGCCCAGGGGACCCAGTACTTC
>TRBV4-3|TRBJ2-3|.|13|.
CTSSQDTDSNQYF
TGCACCAGCAGCCAAGATACGGATTCGAATCAGTATTTT
>TRBV4-2|TRBJ2-3|.|15|.
CASSLGVFSADTQYF
TGTGCCAGCAGCCTGGGGGTCTTTAGTGCAGATACGCAGTATTTT
>TRBV9|TRBJ1-2|.|15|.
CASSLNDGRGVGYTF
TGTGCCAGCAGCCTGAACGATGGGAGGGGTGTCGGCTACACCTTC
>TRBV20-1|TRBJ1-5|.|14|many
CSAREGGGNQPQHF
TGCAGTGCTAGAGAGGGCGGAGGCAATCAGCCCCAGCATTTT
>TRBV6-2/TRBV6-3|TRBJ2-3|.|17|few
CASSSRLPGYLTDTQYF
TGTGCCAGCAGCTCAAGACTTCCCGGATATTTAACAGATACGCAGTATTTT
>TRBV11-2|TRBJ2-7|.|14|.
CASSSRGTTLEQYF
TGTGCCAGCTCATCCCGGGGCACCACTCTCGAGCAGTACTTC
>TRBV7-2|TRBJ2-1|TRBD2|16|.
CASSSVAGEAYNEQFF
TGTGCCAGCAGCTCGGTAGCGGGAGAGGCCTACAATGAGCAGTTCTTC
>TRBV12-3/TRBV12-4|TRBJ2-5|TRBD2|17|few
CASSLAWVAGSQETQYF
TGTGCCAGCAGCTTAGCGTGGGTAGCGGGGAGCCAAGAGACCCAGTACTTC
>TRBV5-5|TRBJ2-3|.|14|.
CASRPMGGTDTQYF
TGTGCCAGCAGGCCTATGGGGGGCACAGATACGCAGTATTTT
>TRBV13|TRBJ2-1|.|15|.
CASSRSRRQYNEQFF
TGTGCCAGCAGCAGGAGCCGTAGGCAGTACAATGAGCAGTTCTTC
>TRBV6-5|TRBJ2-5|TRBD1|16|many
CASRYTGTGNQETQYF
TGTGCCAGCAGATATACCGGGACAGGGAACCAAGAGACCCAGTACTTC
>TRBV7-9|TRBJ1-1|.|16|.
CASSLLGGFPDTEAFF
TGTGCCAGCAGCTTATTGGGAGGGTTCCCCGACACTGAAGCTTTCTTT
>TRBV10-3|TRBJ1-5|TRBD1|16|few
CAISESTGGEIQPQHF
TGTGCCATCAGTGAGTCCACAGGGGGCGAGATTCAGCCCCAGCATTTT